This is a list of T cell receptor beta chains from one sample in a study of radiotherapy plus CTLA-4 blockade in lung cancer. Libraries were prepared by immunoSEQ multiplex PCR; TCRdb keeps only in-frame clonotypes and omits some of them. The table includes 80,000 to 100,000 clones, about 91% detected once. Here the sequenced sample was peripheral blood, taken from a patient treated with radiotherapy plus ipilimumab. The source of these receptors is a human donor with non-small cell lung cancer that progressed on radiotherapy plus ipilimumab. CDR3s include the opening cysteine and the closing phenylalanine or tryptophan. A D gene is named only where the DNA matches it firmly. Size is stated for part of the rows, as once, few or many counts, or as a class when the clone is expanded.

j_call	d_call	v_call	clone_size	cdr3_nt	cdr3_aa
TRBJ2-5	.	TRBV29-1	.	TGCAGCGCCGTGTCCAGGAGGAAGGTGGAGACCCAGTACTTC	CSAVSRRKVETQYF
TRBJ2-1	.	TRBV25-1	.	TGTGCCAGCAGTGAAAACAATGAGCAGTTCTTC	CASSENNEQFF
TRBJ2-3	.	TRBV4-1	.	TGCGCCAGCAGCCAAGATGGTGGGGGGCCGGGGACAGATACGCAGTATTTT	CASSQDGGGPGTDTQYF
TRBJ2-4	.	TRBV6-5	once	TGTGCCAGCAGTTACTCAGGGGCCAGGGCCAAAAACATTCAGTACTTC	CASSYSGARAKNIQYF
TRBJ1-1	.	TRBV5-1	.	TGCGCCAGCAGCTTGGAACGGCGAAACACTGAAGCTTTCTTT	CASSLERRNTEAFF
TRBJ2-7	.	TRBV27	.	TGTGCCAGCAGCTCCTGGAGTCTCCTGGGGGAGCAGTACTTC	CASSSWSLLGEQYF
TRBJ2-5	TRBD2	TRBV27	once	TGTGCCAGCAGTTTAGGGGCTAGCGGGAGTCCCCAGTACTTC	CASSLGASGSPQYF
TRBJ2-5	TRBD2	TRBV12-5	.	TGTGCTAGTGCTCTTGGGGGGGGTGAGACCCAGTACTTC	CASALGGGETQYF
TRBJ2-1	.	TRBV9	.	TGTGCCAGCTCCCGGGACTCAAGCTATGAGCAGTTCTTC	CASSRDSSYEQFF
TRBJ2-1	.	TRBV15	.	TGTGCCACCAGCACCGACAACCCCTCCTACAATGAGCAGTTCTTC	CATSTDNPSYNEQFF
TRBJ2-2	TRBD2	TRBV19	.	TGTGCCAGTAGTAAAGGGACTAAGACGAACACCGGGGAGCTGTTTTTT	CASSKGTKTNTGELFF
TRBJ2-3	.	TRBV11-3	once	TGTGCCAGCCTACAAGGGGATACGCAGTATTTT	CASLQGDTQYF
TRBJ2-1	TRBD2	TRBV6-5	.	TGTGCCAGCAGCCCTACTCTAGCGGGCCCCTCTGAGCAGTTCTTC	CASSPTLAGPSEQFF
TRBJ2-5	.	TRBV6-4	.	TGTGCCAGCAGTGTCTCGATAGAAGAGACCCAGTACTTC	CASSVSIEETQYF
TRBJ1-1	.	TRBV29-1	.	TGCAGCGTTGAAAAGGGACCCCCGAACACTGAAGCTTTCTTT	CSVEKGPPNTEAFF
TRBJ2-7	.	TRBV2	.	TGTGCCAGCAGGGAAGGAGGGCTCGTTCCCTACGAGCAGTACTTC	CASREGGLVPYEQYF
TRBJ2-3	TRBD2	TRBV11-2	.	TGTGCCAGCAGCCCACGTGCGGGGCGGGAGGGAGCAGATACGCAGTATTTT	CASSPRAGREGADTQYF
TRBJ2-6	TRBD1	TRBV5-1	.	TGCGCCAGCACCGGGACAGGGGTTTCGGGGGCCAACGTCCTGACTTTC	CASTGTGVSGANVLTF
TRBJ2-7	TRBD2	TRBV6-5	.	TGTGCCAGCACCCCTAGCGGGAGTCGTAGTATCCCCGTTTTC	CASTPSGSRSIPVF
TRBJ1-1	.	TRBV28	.	TGTGCCAGCAGTTCTCGTGTGAACACTGAAGCTTTCTTT	CASSSRVNTEAFF
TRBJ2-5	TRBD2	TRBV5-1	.	TGCGCCAGCAGCCCATCGGGGGGTGAGGCCCAAGAGACCCAGTACTTC	CASSPSGGEAQETQYF
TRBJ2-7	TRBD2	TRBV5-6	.	TGTGCCAGCAGCTTGGCCGTGGGACTAGCGAACTCCTACGAGCAGTACTTC	CASSLAVGLANSYEQYF
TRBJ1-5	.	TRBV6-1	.	TGTGCCAGCAGTGGGGGGCAGTGGGACAATCAGCCCCAGCATTTT	CASSGGQWDNQPQHF
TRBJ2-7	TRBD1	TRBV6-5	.	TGTGCCAGCAGTTTTCGTCGAGACAGGGCCTACGAGCAGTACTTC	CASSFRRDRAYEQYF
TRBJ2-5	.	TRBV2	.	TGTGCCAGCAATGGAGGGGCAGGTCGCGAGACCCAGTACTTC	CASNGGAGRETQYF
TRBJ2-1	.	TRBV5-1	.	TGCGCCAGCAGCCCCGGACTTCCATGGTCCTACAATGAGCAGTTCTTC	CASSPGLPWSYNEQFF
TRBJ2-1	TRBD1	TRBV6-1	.	TGTGCCACCCAGTCTGGGACAGGTCACTACAATGAGCAGTTCTTC	CATQSGTGHYNEQFF
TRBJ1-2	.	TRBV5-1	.	TGCGCCAGCAGCTTGGAGTCCACTAACTATGGCTACACCTTC	CASSLESTNYGYTF
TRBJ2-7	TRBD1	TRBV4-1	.	TGCGCCAGCAGCCAACCGGACAGGCGCAACGAGCAGTACTTC	CASSQPDRRNEQYF
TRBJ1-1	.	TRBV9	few	TGTGCCAGCAGCGTAGACCCGGGGTCGAACACTGAAGCTTTCTTT	CASSVDPGSNTEAFF
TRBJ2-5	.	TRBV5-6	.	TGTGCCAGCAGCTTGTTTATCGGTCCTGGGACCCAGTACTTC	CASSLFIGPGTQYF
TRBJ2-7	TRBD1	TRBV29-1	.	TGCAGCGTGTGGGGGACAGAAGCAGGAGAGCAGTACTTC	CSVWGTEAGEQYF
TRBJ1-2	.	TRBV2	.	TGTGCCAGCAGTGGACAGGACGGCTATGGCTACACCTTC	CASSGQDGYGYTF
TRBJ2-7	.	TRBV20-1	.	TGCAGTGCCGGGGCAGGGATCGAGCAGTACTTC	CSAGAGIEQYF
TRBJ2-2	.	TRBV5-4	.	TGTGCCAGCAGCCCCCCCTTGGGGAGCGCCGGGGAGCTGTTTTTT	CASSPPLGSAGELFF
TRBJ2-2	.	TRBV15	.	TGTGCCACCAGCGACATGGGGGTCACCGGGGAGCTGTTTTTT	CATSDMGVTGELFF
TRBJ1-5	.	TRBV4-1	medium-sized	TGCGCCAGCAGCCAACAGATCTATCAGCCCCAGCATTTT	CASSQQIYQPQHF
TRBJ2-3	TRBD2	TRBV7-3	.	TGTGCCAGCAGCTTACCTAGCGGGAGGGCCGAGGGCACAGATACGCAGTATTTT	CASSLPSGRAEGTDTQYF
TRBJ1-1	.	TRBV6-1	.	TGTGCCAGCAGCTTCGACAGAGACACTGAAGCTTTCTTT	CASSFDRDTEAFF
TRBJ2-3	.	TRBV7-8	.	TGTGCCAGCAGTCTGCTTTCGGGAGTGGGCACAGATACGCAGTATTTT	CASSLLSGVGTDTQYF
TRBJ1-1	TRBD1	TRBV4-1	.	TGCGCCAGCAGCCCTCGGACAGGGGTGACTGAAGCTTTCTTT	CASSPRTGVTEAFF
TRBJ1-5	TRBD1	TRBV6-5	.	TGTGCCAGCAAACCGGACAGGGGGCTTACCCAGCCCCAGCATTTT	CASKPDRGLTQPQHF
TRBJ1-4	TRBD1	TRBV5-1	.	TGCGCCAGCAGCAGAACAGGGGGCCATAATGAAAAACTGTTTTTT	CASSRTGGHNEKLFF
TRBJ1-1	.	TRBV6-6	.	TGTGCCAGCATGGTCGGGGCAGGGAACACTGAAGCTTTCTTT	CASMVGAGNTEAFF
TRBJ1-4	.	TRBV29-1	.	TGCAGCGTTGTAGGGGGACCAAACGGGGAAAAACTGTTTTTT	CSVVGGPNGEKLFF
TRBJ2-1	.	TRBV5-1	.	TGCGCCAGCAGCTTGGCAGTGGGGGGCAGTGAGCAGTTCTTC	CASSLAVGGSEQFF
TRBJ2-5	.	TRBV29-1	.	TGCAGCGTGGACGGACGGGATAAACAAGAGACCCAGTACTTC	CSVDGRDKQETQYF
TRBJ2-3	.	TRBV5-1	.	TGCGCCAGCAGCACGGGAGGCACAGATACGCAGTATTTT	CASSTGGTDTQYF
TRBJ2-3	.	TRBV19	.	TGTGCCAGTAGTAGACGGGACGACACAGATACGCAGTATTTT	CASSRRDDTDTQYF
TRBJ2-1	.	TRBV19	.	TGTGCCAGTAGTAGATTTCTAGGAGGGGTTGGTGAGCAGTTCTTC	CASSRFLGGVGEQFF
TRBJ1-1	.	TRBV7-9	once	TGTGCCAGCAGCTTTCCGATGGGGACTGAAGCTTTCTTT	CASSFPMGTEAFF
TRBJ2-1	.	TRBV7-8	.	TGTGCCAGCAGCGCAGAACTAGGGGGGTACAATGAGCAGTTCTTC	CASSAELGGYNEQFF
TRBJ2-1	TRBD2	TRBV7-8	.	TGTGCCAGCAGCTTAGTCGTACTAGCGGGGGCGGATGAGCAGTTCTTC	CASSLVVLAGADEQFF
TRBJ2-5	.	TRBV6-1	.	TGTGCCAGCAGTCTAGCGTCTGAGACCCAGTACTTC	CASSLASETQYF
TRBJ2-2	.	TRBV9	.	TGTGCCAGCAGCTTCGGGTCAGAGGGGAACACCGGGGAGCTGTTTTTT	CASSFGSEGNTGELFF
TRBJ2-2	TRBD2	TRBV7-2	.	TGTGCCAGCAGCTCCGGACTAGCGGGAGGGACCGGGGAGCTGTTTTTT	CASSSGLAGGTGELFF
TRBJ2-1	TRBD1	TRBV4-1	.	TGCGCCAGCAGCCTGGGACAGCTGAGCTCCTACAATGAGCAGTTCTTC	CASSLGQLSSYNEQFF
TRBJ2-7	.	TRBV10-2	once	TGCGCCAGCAGTGAAGGCCCGGGTAGGCCCCGGTCCTACGAGCAGTACTTC	CASSEGPGRPRSYEQYF
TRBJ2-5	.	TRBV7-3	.	TGTGCCAGCAGCTTAAGTTTCTCTGAGACCCAGTACTTC	CASSLSFSETQYF